This T cell receptor beta chain was identified in a study of cytomegalovirus exposure and HLA in healthy donors. On the study more broadly: Across around 400 genotyped donors, about 80% landed in the Caucasian-associated ancestry cluster.

Amplification used 60 Vbeta primers and 13 Jbeta primers. Method: immunoSEQ multiplex PCR; TCRdb's copy keeps in-frame clones and lacks some. Here the sample spans 130,000 or so clones, just under 80% being singletons. The sequencing sample was made of PBMCs. This TCR derives from a man aged 25-40 years in good health and CMV-seronegative.

The CDR3 DNA reads as TGTGCCAGCAGCTTGGGGCCCACAGATACGCAGTATTTT. Protein: CASSLGPTDTQYF. The chain recombines TRBV5-6 with TRBJ2-3; D is ambiguous. CDR3 length: 13 residues. In germline, CDR1 is SGHDT, CDR2 YYEEEE. V was shortened by 0 bases and J by 2 bases, with 4 bases between the two germline ends.